The 20 T cell receptor beta chains presented below share a single source sample, sequenced in a study of shared clonotypes between healthy human individuals (dated by TCRdb to the early 2020s). Library generation was performed with the immunoSEQ multiplex PCR assay. The table was pulled from immuneACCESS by TCRdb, which kept in-frame rearrangements only. Such tables lose some clones; where checked, under half of the loss comes from unresolved V genes, and the rest has no known cause. This sample holds about 700,000 clones; about 91% were observed only once. Together, the top ten hold 24% of the sample. For the CD8 naive samples, CD45RO-negative cells were positively selected for CCR7, yielding a CD45RA+CCR7+ population from which TemRA cells were excluded. The sequenced material came from naive CD8+ T cells sorted from blood. The cell subset or site label, as the study defines it: CD45RA+CCR7+. Receptors originate from a man younger than 45 in good health.

The rearrangement links TRBV27 to TRBJ1-5, with 7 bases aligning to TRBD1. The germline CDR1 and CDR2 sequences are MNHEY and SMNVEV (reference sequence). The CDR3 is 16 residues long. V lost 6 bases to trimming and J lost 5 bases; unmatched junction nucleotides: 13. In nucleotides, the CDR3 is TGTGCCAGCAGGGCGGGACAGACCCTGGGTTATCAGCCCCAGCATTTT. This sequence encodes CASRAGQTLGYQPQHF.

This chain connects TRBV27 to TRBJ2-4, with a weak D call TRBD2 (5 bases). Trimming left V 8 bases short and J 0 bases short, with 5 bases between. The CDR3 covers 12 residues. The germline V gene encodes CDR1 MNHEY and CDR2 SMNVEV (reference sequence). Here the CDR3 reads CASGGAKNIQYF. CDR3 sequence (DNA): TGTGCCAGCGGAGGAGCCAAAAACATTCAGTACTTC.

Concerning this clone: Other nucleotide sequences in the sample specify the same CDR3. The chain carries TRBV10-1 and TRBJ2-7; D is possibly TRBD1 or TRBD2 (5 bases each). V was cut by 3 bases and J by 0 bases, with 6 bases left in between. Germline CDR1 reads WNHNN; CDR2 reads SYGVQD (reference sequence). The CDR3 sequence is 13 residues long. CDR3 DNA sequence: TGCGCCAGCAGTGATGGGGGCTCCTACGAGCAGTACTTC. Translating gives CASSDGGSYEQYF.

V and J are TRBV28 and TRBJ1-2; D gene ambiguous. This CDR3 contains 13 residues. Germline V CDR1 and CDR2: MDHEN, SYDVKM. The V gene lost 1 base and the J gene lost 2 bases, with 5 bases spanning the gap. In DNA form, the CDR3 reads TGTGCCAGCAGTTTATATCAGAACTATGGCTACACCTTC. It specifies CASSLYQNYGYTF.

This rearrangement joins TRBV29-1 to TRBJ2-3; a possible D gene is TRBD2 (6 bases). The length of the CDR3 is 13 residues. V lost 4 bases to trimming and J lost 2 bases, with 10 bases between them. CDR1 SQVTM and CDR2 ANQGSEA come from the germline V gene. CDR3 in DNA: TGCAGCGTTGTGTGGGGGGACACAGATACGCAGTATTTT. Translated, it gives CSVVWGDTDTQYF.

This chain uses TRBV5-1 with TRBJ2-1; no definite D call. The germline gives CDR1 SGHRS, CDR2 YFSETQ. The CDR3 spans 14 residues. V was cut by 4 bases and J by 8 bases, with 16 bases left in between. CDR3 residues: CASSAAIDGDEQFF. The CDR3 DNA sequence: TGCGCCAGCAGCGCCGCAATCGATGGGGATGAGCAGTTCTTC.

The chain combines TRBV7-6 with TRBJ2-5; 10 bases are shared with TRBD1. The CDR3 contains 19 residues. Germline trimming cut 3 bases from V and 5 bases from J; bases unmatched to any gene: 18. In germline, CDR1 is SGHVS, CDR2 FNYEAQ. In DNA, the CDR3 is TGTGCCAGCAGCTTGCACATATCGGAGCGACAGGGGGCGCTGGAGACCCAGTACTTC. Translating gives CASSLHISERQGALETQYF. Using reference TRBV7-6 and TRBJ2-5 for the parts outside the CDR3, the full variable domain is GAGVSQSPRYKVTKRGQDVALRCDPISGHVSLYWYRQALGQGPEFLTYFNYEAQQDKSGLPNDRFSAERPEGSISTLTIQRTEQRDSAMYRCASSLHISERQGALETQYFGPGTRLLVL.

The rearrangement links TRBV25-1 to TRBJ2-7; D is undetermined. Trimming shortened V by 5 bases and J by 1 base, and 9 bases separated the two germline ends. In germline, CDR1 is MGHDK, CDR2 SYGVNS. This CDR3 spans 13 amino acids. The CDR3 DNA is TGTGCCAGCAGTACCTCAAGATCCTACGAGCAGTACTTC. It encodes CASSTSRSYEQYF.

This chain links TRBV4-1 with TRBJ2-7; weak D call: TRBD2 (6 bases). The ends were cut back, 2 bases at V and 6 bases at J, with 14 bases in the middle. The germline gives CDR1 MGHRA, CDR2 YSYEKL. This CDR3 has 14 amino acids. The CDR3 nucleotides read TGCGCCAGCAGCCAAAGTATGGGAGGAGCCGAGCAGTACTTC. Translation gives CASSQSMGGAEQYF.

This chain uses TRBV6-6 with TRBJ2-3, with D unclear. The CDR3 covers 15 residues. CDR1 is MNHNY and CDR2 is SVGAGI in the germline V gene (reference sequence). V lost 6 bases to trimming and J lost 2 bases, with 15 bases between them. In DNA, the CDR3 is TGTGCCAGCAGCTGGACGGGTTCCGCCACAGATACGCAGTATTTT. This encodes CASSWTGSATDTQYF.

The rearrangement links TRBV7-6 to TRBJ2-3, with 11 bases matching TRBD2. This CDR3 region has 19 residues. V lost 5 bases to trimming and J lost 2 bases; unmatched junction nucleotides: 15. In germline, CDR1 is SGHVS, CDR2 FNYEAQ. CDR3 bases: TGTGCCAGCAGCCTATCCCTGCCTAAGGGACTAGCGGCCACAGATACGCAGTATTTT. Translating it yields CASSLSLPKGLAATDTQYF.

The rearrangement links TRBV2 to TRBJ1-1; unclear D gene. This CDR3 has 14 residues. Germline V gene lookup returns CDR1 SNHLY and CDR2 FYNNEI. Trimming took off 7 bases at V and 1 base at J, with 13 bases between the two ends. CDR3 amino acids: CASTPGRWNTEAFF. As DNA, the CDR3 is TGTGCCAGCACCCCTGGCAGGTGGAACACTGAAGCTTTCTTT.

V gene TRBV6-1 combines with J gene TRBJ2-7; D might be TRBD1 or TRBD2, each matching 7 bases. V was trimmed by 5 bases and J by 7 bases, leaving 12 bases between them. Per germline, CDR1 MNHNS and CDR2 SASEGT. The CDR3 loop spans 12 amino acids. The CDR3, as DNA: TGTGCCAGCAGTAATCAGGGGGGGGAGCAGTACTTC. Amino acid sequence: CASSNQGGEQYF.

The chain has TRBV11-2 and TRBJ2-5, with 12 bases fitting TRBD2. The V and J ends lost 5 bases and 3 bases, in that order; junction bases with no gene match: 7. Germline V gives CDR1 SGHAT, CDR2 FQNNGV. CDR3 length: 16 residues. Written as DNA, the CDR3 is TGTGCCAGCAGCGGACGGACTAGCGGGGATAAAGAGACCCAGTACTTC. This sequence encodes CASSGRTSGDKETQYF.

V gene TRBV12-5 combines with J gene TRBJ1-5; 7 nucleotides match TRBD1. V trimming: 7 bases; J trimming: 7 bases; junction bases outside the gene matches: 7. From germline, CDR1 is LGHNT and CDR2 FRNRAP. The CDR3 runs to 13 residues. The CDR3 sequence: CASVGRGQQPQHF. The CDR3 DNA follows: TGTGCTAGTGTAGGTAGGGGGCAGCAGCCCCAGCATTTT.

The chain is built from TRBV11-2 and TRBJ2-5; D perhaps matches TRBD1 (5 bases). Trimming left V 3 bases short and J 2 bases short, with 10 bases between. This CDR3 has 14 residues. Germline CDR1 is SGHAT and CDR2 is FQNNGV. The CDR3 region is CASSFSTEQETQYF. The CDR3, as DNA: TGTGCCAGCAGCTTTTCGACAGAACAAGAGACCCAGTACTTC.

This sequence joins TRBV25-1 and TRBJ2-1; D is undetermined. V dropped 10 bases and J dropped 5 bases, with 24 bases sitting between them. The germline CDR1 and CDR2 sequences are MGHDK and SYGVNS. The CDR3 spans 16 residues. DNA of the CDR3: TGTGCCACCCAGGTGGAAGGACGAACTCCCCACAATGAGCAGTTCTTC. Translation: CATQVEGRTPHNEQFF.

The chain combines TRBV5-1 with TRBJ2-7, with 13 bases aligning to TRBD2. CDR3 length: 14 amino acids. J gave up 6 bases and V 3 bases, and 3 bases lay outside the gene matches. Looked up from germline, CDR1 is SGHRS and CDR2 is YFSETQ. The CDR3 nucleotides are TGCGCCAGCAGCTGGACTAGCGGGGGAGGCGAGCAGTACTTC. Its translation is CASSWTSGGGEQYF.

The chain is built from TRBV19 and TRBJ2-4; 10 bases fit TRBD1. The J segment lost 8 bases and the V segment lost 4 bases, leaving 8 bases of the junction unmatched. The CDR3 is 15 residues long. Germline V gene lookup returns CDR1 LNHDA and CDR2 SQIVND (reference sequence). This CDR3 reads CASSTRDRGIDIQYF. As DNA, the CDR3 is TGTGCCAGTAGTACCCGGGACAGGGGAATAGACATTCAGTACTTC.

The genes are TRBV29-1 and TRBJ2-1; 8 nucleotides match TRBD2. The CDR3 runs 13 residues. Per germline, CDR1 SQVTM and CDR2 ANQGSEA. V was pared by 1 base and J by 10 bases, with 6 bases of the junction left unmatched. The CDR3 nucleotides read TGCAGCGTTGAAGGGACTAGCTTCAAAGAGCAGTTCTTC. It yields the protein CSVEGTSFKEQFF.